This is a list of T cell receptor beta chains from one sample in a study of human T cells and chemical hapten exposure. TCRdb re-called the RACE reads through MiXCR, storing one row per CDR3 protein. Among roughly 45,000 distinct CDR3 sequences, about a tenth were seen once, and the ten largest hold 3.5% to 5%. This specimen was whole blood, taken in connection with sensitization to the hapten diphenylcyclopropenone (DPC). These receptors were collected from a woman aged 45 to 65 with alopecia areata. Some clones in this sample may be carry-over from other donors' samples. CDR3s include the opening cysteine and the closing phenylalanine or tryptophan. Each record gives: D gene, J gene, clone size, V gene, CDR3 protein, CDR3 DNA. A D gene is named only where the DNA matches it firmly. Clone size is shown for a subset of rows, as once, few, many or a class of expanded clone.

TRBD2,TRBJ2-1,.,TRBV20-1,CSASPLAANYNEQFF,TGCAGTGCTAGTCCCCTAGCGGCCAACTACAATGAGCAGTTCTTC
.,TRBJ2-2,few,TRBV20-1,CSAPGLPGAGELFF,TGCAGTGCCCCCGGACTCCCAGGCGCCGGGGAGCTGTTTTTT
TRBD2,TRBJ2-7,many,TRBV28,CASRPRGGSYEQYF,TGTGCCAGCAGACCACGGGGGGGCTCCTACGAGCAGTACTTC
.,TRBJ2-2,many,TRBV29-1,CSVEYGVITGELFF,TGCAGCGTTGAATACGGTGTGATCACCGGGGAGCTGTTTTTT
.,TRBJ2-1,many,TRBV2,CASRGSGGLYNEQFF,TGTGCCAGCAGGGGCTCTGGCGGACTCTACAATGAGCAGTTCTTC
.,TRBJ2-7,many,TRBV20-1,CSARRGARDEQYF,TGCAGTGCTAGGCGAGGGGCGCGCGACGAGCAGTACTTC
TRBD1,TRBJ2-1,many,TRBV6-2/TRBV6-3,CASSTDRGGPALSYNEQFF,TGTGCCAGCAGTACCGACAGGGGGGGGCCCGCCCTCTCCTACAATGAGCAGTTCTTC
.,TRBJ2-7,.,TRBV28,CASFSPGSAYEQYF,TGTGCCAGTTTTTCCCCCGGGAGCGCCTACGAGCAGTACTTC
TRBD1,TRBJ1-5,many,TRBV20-1,CSARVGQGDLQPQHF,TGCAGTGCTAGAGTCGGACAGGGAGACCTTCAGCCCCAGCATTTT
.,TRBJ1-5,many,TRBV3-1,CASSQERGTAGRGQPQHF,TGTGCCAGCAGCCAAGAGCGGGGCACGGCGGGGAGGGGACAGCCCCAGCATTTT
TRBD2,TRBJ2-1,many,TRBV7-6,CASSSISGGSYNEQFF,TGTGCCAGCAGCTCAATTTCGGGAGGTTCCTACAATGAGCAGTTCTTC
.,TRBJ2-3,many,TRBV27,CASARLTDTQYF,TGTGCCAGCGCTAGACTCACAGATACGCAGTATTTT
TRBD1,TRBJ2-7,many,TRBV6-5,CASSYGQGVTYEQYF,TGTGCCAGCAGTTATGGACAGGGGGTAACCTACGAGCAGTACTTC
.,TRBJ2-6,few,TRBV9,CASSVSLTSGANVLTF,TGTGCCAGCAGCGTATCTTTAACCTCTGGGGCCAACGTCCTGACTTTC
.,TRBJ2-1,many,TRBV27,CASNSRSSYNEQFF,TGTGCCAGCAATAGTAGAAGCTCCTACAATGAGCAGTTCTTC
TRBD1,TRBJ2-5,.,TRBV12-3/TRBV12-4,CASSSTGGRETQYF,TGTGCCAGCAGTTCGACAGGGGGCCGAGAGACCCAGTACTTC
.,TRBJ2-3,many,TRBV20-1,CSAAERGGASTDTQYF,TGCAGTGCTGCCGAACGTGGGGGGGCTAGCACAGATACGCAGTATTTT
TRBD2,TRBJ2-2,few,TRBV5-6,CASSSGTSGPRGTGELFF,TGTGCCAGCAGCTCGGGGACTAGCGGGCCACGCGGCACCGGGGAGCTGTTTTTT
.,TRBJ1-1,many,TRBV6-5,CASSYSPGRNTEAFF,TGTGCCAGCAGTTACTCGCCCGGACGAAACACTGAAGCTTTCTTT
TRBD2,TRBJ2-3,few,TRBV20-1,CSAIAGRLDTQYF,TGCAGTGCTATAGCGGGAAGGTTGGATACGCAGTATTTT
.,TRBJ2-1,many,TRBV6-5,CASSYSPPLRYNEQFF,TGTGCCAGCAGTTACTCTCCCCCTCTGCGGTACAATGAGCAGTTCTTC
TRBD2,TRBJ2-7,few,TRBV20-1,CSAGRTSGSIPYEQYF,TGCAGTGCTGGACGGACTAGCGGGAGTATTCCCTACGAGCAGTACTTC
.,TRBJ2-4,many,TRBV12-3/TRBV12-4,CASSPPGLLKNIQYF,TGTGCCAGCAGTCCTCCAGGACTCCTCAAAAACATTCAGTACTTC
.,TRBJ1-5,many,TRBV19,CASSPSGTPQPQHF,TGTGCCAGTAGTCCCTCCGGGACCCCTCAGCCCCAGCATTTT
TRBD2,TRBJ2-7,many,TRBV7-2,CASSSQVTSLAGEYF,TGTGCCAGCAGCTCACAAGTTACATCTCTTGCGGGGGAGTACTTC
TRBD1,TRBJ2-7,.,TRBV29-1,CSVYRGQGGRYEQYF,TGCAGCGTGTACAGGGGGCAGGGGGGCCGTTACGAGCAGTACTTC
.,TRBJ1-5,many,TRBV18,CASSPPTPVGASSIRHNQPQHF,TGTGCCAGCTCACCACCAACCCCAGTTGGCGCCAGTTCTATCAGGCACAATCAGCCCCAGCATTTT
TRBD1,TRBJ1-6,many,TRBV28,CASSWDRDGSPLHF,TGTGCCAGCAGTTGGGACAGGGACGGTTCACCCCTCCACTTT
TRBD1,TRBJ1-5,.,TRBV29-1,CSAGTGVNQPQHF,TGCAGCGCCGGGACAGGGGTCAATCAGCCCCAGCATTTT
TRBD1,TRBJ2-7,many,TRBV27,CASSFRGQEQYF,TGTGCCAGCAGTTTCAGGGGGCAGGAGCAGTACTTC
.,TRBJ1-6,many,TRBV6-6,CASRTPGAREHNSPLHF,TGTGCCAGCAGAACCCCCGGGGCCCGTGAGCATAATTCACCCCTCCACTTT
TRBD1,TRBJ1-6,many,TRBV10-3,CAIRVGDSKNSPLHF,TGTGCCATCAGAGTCGGGGACAGCAAGAATTCACCCCTCCACTTT
TRBD1,TRBJ2-5,few,TRBV28,CASSLRQGRETQYF,TGTGCCAGCAGTTTAAGACAGGGACGAGAGACCCAGTACTTC
TRBD1,TRBJ2-7,.,TRBV4-1,CASSQETGVYEQYF,TGCGCCAGCAGCCAAGAGACAGGGGTGTACGAGCAGTACTTC
.,TRBJ2-7,few,TRBV12-3/TRBV12-4,CASSDPGTEQYF,TGTGCCAGCAGTGACCCAGGGACAGAGCAGTACTTC
.,TRBJ2-7,many,TRBV7-2,CASSPTHQGGQYF,TGTGCCAGCAGCCCTACCCACCAAGGGGGGCAGTACTTC
TRBD1,TRBJ1-2,many,TRBV15,CATSRPGTVNYGYTF,TGTGCCACCAGCAGGCCCGGGACAGTTAACTATGGCTACACCTTC
.,TRBJ2-3,few,TRBV7-6,CASSPLGGGSDSTQYF,TGTGCCAGCAGCCCCTTGGGGGGGGGCAGCGACTCCACGCAGTATTTT
TRBD1,TRBJ1-5,.,TRBV4-3,CASSQTGAQPQHF,TGCGCCAGCAGCCAAACAGGGGCTCAGCCCCAGCATTTT
TRBD2,TRBJ2-7,.,TRBV14,CASGRAYEQYF,TGTGCCAGCGGGAGGGCCTACGAGCAGTACTTC
.,TRBJ1-1,.,TRBV7-2,CASSLIWDPNTEAFF,TGTGCCAGCAGCTTAATCTGGGACCCCAACACTGAAGCTTTCTTT
TRBD1,TRBJ2-7,few,TRBV11-2,CASLRGTGGEQYF,TGTGCCAGCCTCCGCGGGACAGGGGGCGAGCAGTACTTC
.,TRBJ2-4,many,TRBV4-1,CASSPKGFSADIQYF,TGCGCCAGCAGCCCGAAGGGGTTTAGCGCGGACATTCAGTACTTC
TRBD2,TRBJ2-5,many,TRBV2,CASSEGRGIGTQYF,TGTGCCAGCAGTGAAGGGCGGGGGATTGGGACCCAGTACTTC
.,TRBJ1-1,many,TRBV7-8,CASSLLTGPVEAFF,TGTGCCAGCAGCTTACTAACAGGGCCCGTTGAAGCTTTCTTT
TRBD1,TRBJ2-7,many,TRBV6-6,CASSTGTENYEQYF,TGTGCCAGCAGTACCGGGACAGAAAACTACGAGCAGTACTTC
TRBD1,TRBJ2-2,few,TRBV6-2/TRBV6-3,CASSQQGAGELFF,TGTGCCAGCAGCCAACAGGGGGCCGGGGAGCTGTTTTTT
.,TRBJ2-5,many,TRBV5-1,CASSPSTTSQETQYF,TGCGCCAGCAGCCCATCGACGACTAGCCAAGAGACCCAGTACTTC
TRBD1,TRBJ1-5,many,TRBV7-2,CASSLTTGGMKQPQHF,TGTGCCAGCAGCCTGACAACAGGGGGCATGAAGCAGCCCCAGCATTTT
.,TRBJ2-7,many,TRBV28,CASSMDSSMYF,TGTGCCAGCAGTATGGACTCAAGCATGTACTTC
.,TRBJ1-2,many,TRBV28,CASSLSPISGFGYTF,TGTGCCAGCAGTTTATCCCCCATTTCGGGGTTTGGCTACACCTTC
TRBD1,TRBJ1-5,many,TRBV4-2,CASSQVSGGDQPQHF,TGTGCCAGCAGCCAAGTCTCAGGGGGCGATCAGCCCCAGCATTTT
.,TRBJ2-2,.,TRBV6-2/TRBV6-3,CASSYSGTGELFF,TGTGCCAGCAGTTACTCAGGGACCGGGGAGCTGTTTTTT